Shown below are 13 T cell receptor beta chains from a single sample sequenced in a study of shared clonotypes between healthy human individuals. Assay: immunoSEQ multiplex PCR; the TCRdb copy retains only in-frame clones and omits some. The repertoire has over a million clones, 95% to 99% of them found once; the top ten carry around 0.47%. Source material: naive CD4+ T cells sorted from blood. Documented subset: CD45RA+ positively selected. These receptors were taken from a man aged 25-45 years in good health.

This chain joins TRBV18 and TRBJ2-3, with D uncertain. CDR3 size: 14 residues. The V and J ends lost 3 bases and 2 bases respectively, with 9 bases between them. CDR1 and CDR2 from the germline V gene are KGHSH and LQKENI. CDR3 in DNA: TGTGCCAGCTCACCGGTTTCGGACACAGATACGCAGTATTTT. It is translated as CASSPVSDTDTQYF. Full variable domain (missing parts from reference TRBV18 and TRBJ2-3): NAGVMQNPRHLVRRRGQEARLRCSPMKGHSHVYWYRQLPEEGLKFMVYLQKENIIDESGMPKERFSAEFPKEGPSILRIQQVVRGDSAAYFCASSPVSDTDTQYFGPGTRLTVL.

The chain combines TRBV6-5 with TRBJ2-7; D unclear. Germline assignment: CDR1 MNHEY and CDR2 SVGAGI. This CDR3 spans 14 amino acids. V lost 6 bases, J lost 2 bases, and 14 bases lay in between. In nucleotides, the CDR3 is TGTGCCAGCAGGAGTAGTGACACCCCCTACGAGCAGTACTTC. It translates to CASRSSDTPYEQYF.

The gene calls are TRBV11-2 and TRBJ2-7, with D perhaps matching TRBD1 (5 bases). Germline V CDR1 and CDR2: SGHAT, FQNNGV. The CDR3 consists of 15 residues. Trimming left V 0 bases short and J 1 base short, with 10 bases between. CDR3 amino acids: CASSLERTPSYEQYF. For the CDR3, the DNA is TGTGCCAGCAGCTTAGAGCGGACACCTTCCTACGAGCAGTACTTC.

This chain joins TRBV11-2 and TRBJ1-1; D remains unclear. In germline, CDR1 is SGHAT, CDR2 FQNNGV. The ends were cut back, 5 bases at V and 5 bases at J, with 18 bases in the middle. The CDR3 runs to 15 residues. CDR3 sequence: CASSPGVLVETEAFF. In DNA, the CDR3 is TGTGCCAGCAGCCCAGGTGTTCTAGTGGAGACTGAAGCTTTCTTT.

The chain combines TRBV28 with TRBJ2-1; 10 nucleotides line up with TRBD1. The CDR3 totals 15 residues. Trimming removed 5 bases from V and 10 bases from J; junction bases left unmatched: 11. The V gene's germline CDR1 is MDHEN and CDR2 SYDVKM. CDR3 nucleotide sequence: TGTGCCAGCAGTCCAGTTGGGACAGGGGTTTGGGAGCAGTTCTTC. Translation gives CASSPVGTGVWEQFF.

The chain joins TRBV11-2 to TRBJ2-7; unclear D gene. Germline assignment: CDR1 SGHAT and CDR2 FQNNGV. The V gene lost 2 bases and the J gene lost 4 bases, with 18 bases spanning the gap. This CDR3 region has 16 residues. CDR3 bases: TGTGCCAGCAGCTTACTCCTAGGTGGGGAAGGGTACGAGCAGTACTTC. Translating gives CASSLLLGGEGYEQYF.

The V gene is TRBV5-1, the J gene TRBJ2-1; the D is unclear. V lost 2 bases and J 10 bases, leaving 13 bases between the germline ends. Per germline, CDR1 SGHRS and CDR2 YFSETQ. The CDR3 length is 13 residues. The chain's CDR3 is CASSLTRLGEQFF. For the CDR3, the DNA is TGCGCCAGCAGCTTAACTCGCTTGGGGGAGCAGTTCTTC.

This chain connects TRBV28 to TRBJ2-1; 9 bases are a match to TRBD1. The CDR3 runs 15 residues. The germline V gene encodes CDR1 MDHEN and CDR2 SYDVKM. With 6 bases clipped from V and 7 bases from J, the junction kept 10 bases outside the gene matches. The CDR3 sequence is CASSQGQGRMNEQFF. CDR3 bases: TGTGCCAGCAGCCAAGGACAGGGGCGGATGAATGAGCAGTTCTTC.

The chain is built from TRBV6-5 and TRBJ2-7; D is perhaps TRBD1 (5 bases). CDR3 size: 14 residues. Germline CDR1 MNHEY, CDR2 SVGAGI. Trimming shortened V by 6 bases and J by 2 bases, and 14 bases separated the two germline ends. CDR3 sequence reads: CASRNYQGTYEQYF. CDR3 in DNA: TGTGCCAGCAGAAATTACCAGGGTACCTACGAGCAGTACTTC.

The chain is built from TRBV7-9 and TRBJ1-4, with D unclear. The germline gives CDR1 SEHNR, CDR2 FQNEAQ (reference sequence). This CDR3 is built from 17 residues. V shed 2 bases and J shed 2 bases, with 15 bases lying between them. This chain's CDR3 is CASSLPTWESTNEKLFF. For the CDR3, the DNA is TGTGCCAGCAGCTTACCGACATGGGAGTCTACTAATGAAAAACTGTTTTTT.

The V and J genes are TRBV6-6 and TRBJ2-7; the match to TRBD2 covers 12 bases. Germline-derived CDR1 and CDR2 are MNHNY and SVGAGI (reference sequence). The CDR3 extends over 16 amino acids. J gave up 0 bases and V 5 bases, and 5 bases lay outside the gene matches. The CDR3 is CASSLAGGLRSYEQYF. The CDR3 nucleotides read TGTGCCAGCAGTCTAGCGGGAGGGCTCCGCTCCTACGAGCAGTACTTC.

The V call is TRBV10-1, the J call TRBJ2-7; 7 nucleotides agree with TRBD1. V dropped 4 bases and J dropped 4; count of bases not matched to a gene: 7. The CDR3 consists of 14 residues. CDR1 is WNHNN and CDR2 is SYGVQD in the germline V gene (reference sequence). For the CDR3, the DNA is TGCGCCAGCAGTGCCGGGACAGTGATATACGAGCAGTACTTC. Protein sequence: CASSAGTVIYEQYF.

The chain links TRBV19 to TRBJ2-6; weak D call: TRBD1 (5 bases). CDR3 size: 14 residues. Per the germline V gene, CDR1 is LNHDA and CDR2 is SQIVND (reference sequence). The V end was cut by 9 bases, the J end by 2 bases, with 11 bases between. This CDR3 is CASTAGPGANVLTF. DNA for the CDR3: TGTGCCAGCACCGCAGGGCCTGGGGCCAACGTCCTGACTTTC.